The 5 T cell receptor beta chains presented below share a single source sample, sequenced in a study of blood T cell repertoires in COVID-19 (dated by TCRdb to 2020 to 2022). The library was obtained by the immunoSEQ multiplex PCR assay. In its TCRdb copy, this immuneACCESS table keeps in-frame sequences only and misses some clones. Where compared with another copy, unresolved V genes explain less than half of these, and the others have no known cause. For this sample there are roughly 100,000 clones; around 79% appear just once. The ten largest account for approximately 10% of the sample. Sequenced: peripheral blood. The source is a woman over 75 with acute or convalescent COVID-19.

This clone was seen only a few times. The V and J genes are TRBV7-3 and TRBJ2-2, with D tentatively TRBD1 (6 bases). Germline CDR1 is SGHTA and CDR2 is FQGTGA. This CDR3 comprises 14 residues. Trimming removed 3 bases at V and 2 bases at J, with 7 bases between. This CDR3 reads CASSLGHNTGELFF. CDR3 in DNA: TGTGCCAGCAGCTTGGGACACAACACCGGGGAGCTGTTTTTT. Drawing the rest from reference TRBV7-3 and TRBJ2-2, the complete variable domain is GAGVSQTPSNKVTEKGKYVELRCDPISGHTALYWYRQSLGQGPEFLIYFQGTGAADDSGLPNDRFFAVRPEGSVSTLKIQRTERGDSAVYLCASSLGHNTGELFFGEGSRLTVL.

The chain uses TRBV6-5 and TRBJ2-1, with a possible D match to TRBD1 (6 bases). The germline V and J ends were trimmed by 7 bases and 9 bases, with 13 bases remaining between them. The CDR3 extends over 12 amino acids. CDR1 and CDR2 from the germline V gene are MNHEY and SVGAGI. The CDR3 region is CASIGTTGEQFF. In DNA form, the CDR3 reads TGTGCCAGCATCGGGACAACTGGTGAGCAGTTCTTC.

Worth noting for this clone: The sample holds other DNA sequences that translate to the same CDR3. The rearrangement links TRBV6-2 or TRBV6-3 to TRBJ1-2; weak D call: TRBD1 (6 bases). In germline, CDR1 is MNHEY, CDR2 SVGEGT. This CDR3 has 13 residues. V was pared by 2 bases and J by 6 bases, with 10 bases between. The CDR3 nucleotides read TGTGCCAGCAGTTACGGTCAGGGGAATGGCTACACCTTC. As protein: CASSYGQGNGYTF.

This chain joins TRBV27 and TRBJ2-1, with TRBD1 matching over 8 bases. V shed 6 bases and J 4 bases; nucleotides not matched to a gene: 8. There are 15 residues in the CDR3. Germline V gene data show CDR1 as MNHEY and CDR2 as SMNVEV (reference sequence). CDR3 DNA: TGTGCCAGCAGGCAGGGGGCGGACCTGTACAATGAGCAGTTCTTC. Translated: CASRQGADLYNEQFF.

The genes are TRBV3-1 (or the pseudogene TRBV3-2) and TRBJ1-6; D is perhaps TRBD1 (5 bases). This CDR3 spans 17 amino acids. CDR1 and CDR2 (germline): LGHDT, YNNKEL (reference sequence). Trimming cost V 2 bases and J 5 bases, with 16 bases left between them. The CDR3 coding sequence is TGTGCCAGCAGCCAACTTCGACAGCAACTTAATAATTCACCCCTCCACTTT. This encodes CASSQLRQQLNNSPLHF.